The 10 T cell receptor beta chains listed next were all sequenced from one sample in a study of radiation and T cells in renal cell carcinoma. Produced via immunoSEQ multiplex PCR; TCRdb's table is partial and in-frame only. The table lists fewer than 45,000 clones, roughly 80% of them singletons. Time point specified: blood 4 weeks post-SBRT, at nephrectomy. Treatment meaning: 15 Gy SBRT to primary tumor, nephrectomy 4 weeks later. The sample consisted of blood, taken from a patient whose treatment included radiotherapy and nephrectomy. These TCRs come from a woman aged 70-85 years with renal cell carcinoma.

The chain links TRBV5-4 to TRBJ1-2, with 9 bases fitting TRBD1. Per the germline V gene, CDR1 is SGHNT and CDR2 is YYREEE (reference sequence). V shed 3 bases and J 2 bases; nucleotides not matched to a gene: 5. The CDR3 is made up of 15 amino acids. The CDR3 here is CASSWGQGKNYGYTF. The CDR3 DNA sequence: TGTGCCAGCAGCTGGGGACAGGGTAAAAACTATGGCTACACCTTC.

This clone appeared a single time. The V and J genes are TRBV7-2 and TRBJ2-5; D is unresolved. The CDR3 is 13 residues long. CDR1 is SGHTA and CDR2 is FQGNSA in the germline V gene. V was cut by 4 bases and J by 2 bases, with 8 bases left in between. The CDR3 region has the DNA TGTGCCAGCAGCTCACAACCTCAAGAGACCCAGTACTTC. The encoded protein is CASSSQPQETQYF.

The genes are TRBV4-1 and TRBJ1-1; a possible D gene is TRBD1 (5 bases). This CDR3 is built from 15 residues. V was pared by 2 bases and J by 1 base, with 11 bases between. Germline assignment: CDR1 MGHRA and CDR2 YSYEKL. Written as DNA, the CDR3 is TGCGCCAGCAGCCAACGAACGGGGGGGAACACTGAAGCTTTCTTT. Its translation is CASSQRTGGNTEAFF.

V usage is TRBV29-1 and J usage is TRBJ1-4; possible D gene TRBD1, 5 bases. The CDR3 loop spans 12 amino acids. V lost 3 bases and J lost 11, with 13 bases in between. Germline CDR1 and CDR2: SQVTM and ANQGSEA. The CDR3 DNA follows: TGCAGCGTTGACCGTGGGGGTGATAAACTGTTTTTT. As protein: CSVDRGGDKLFF.

This clone was recorded only once. The gene calls are TRBV9 and TRBJ2-3; TRBD2 agrees at 8 bases. The germline gives CDR1 SGDLS, CDR2 YYNGEE. V lost 0 bases, J lost 8 bases, and 11 bases stayed unmatched. The CDR3 is 16 amino acids. The CDR3 DNA is TGTGCCAGCAGCGTAGAGGGTAGCGGGACCCATGGTACGCAGTATTTT. Translating it yields CASSVEGSGTHGTQYF.

The gene calls are TRBV19 and TRBJ1-2; D unclear. Trimming removed 5 bases at V and 3 bases at J, with 13 bases between. The CDR3 is 14 amino acids. The V gene's germline CDR1 is LNHDA and CDR2 SQIVND (reference sequence). The CDR3 protein is CASSSGGSDYGYTF. The CDR3 DNA reads TGTGCCAGTAGTTCGGGCGGGTCGGACTATGGCTACACCTTC.

The chain has TRBV5-6 and TRBJ1-2; no reliable D call. Germline-derived CDR1 and CDR2 are SGHDT and YYEEEE. Trimming stripped 0 bases from V and 4 bases from J, with 10 bases between. The CDR3 contains 14 residues. The CDR3 is CASSLVEVSYGYTF. The CDR3 DNA reads as TGTGCCAGCAGCTTGGTTGAGGTTAGCTATGGCTACACCTTC. Together with reference TRBV5-6 and TRBJ1-2, the CDR3 gives the full variable domain: DAGVTQSPTHLIKTRGQQVTLRCSPKSGHDTVSWYQQALGQGPQFIFQYYEEEERQRGNFPDRFSGHQFPNYSSELNVNALLLGDSALYLCASSLVEVSYGYTFGSGTRLTVV.

This clone has just a few counts. J is TRBJ2-1 and V is TRBV4-1; the D gene is possibly TRBD2 (6 bases). Trimming took off 3 bases at V and 7 bases at J, with 19 bases between the two ends. Germline loops: CDR1 MGHRA, CDR2 YSYEKL. The CDR3 loop spans 16 amino acids. CDR3 bases: TGCGCCAGCAGCCACTCAAGCCAGACTAGTTTTAATGAGCAGTTCTTC. Its protein is CASSHSSQTSFNEQFF.

The chain is built from TRBV5-6 and TRBJ2-3; 9 positions match TRBD2. V lost 4 bases, J lost 4 bases, and 4 bases stayed unmatched. From germline, CDR1 is SGHDT and CDR2 YYEEEE. The CDR3 spans 14 residues. The CDR3, as DNA: TGTGCCAGCAGCAAGGGACTAGCCCCAGATACGCAGTATTTT. Its translation: CASSKGLAPDTQYF.

V is TRBV7-2 and J is TRBJ2-1; D gene uncertain. This CDR3 region has 13 residues. The germline V gene encodes CDR1 SGHTA and CDR2 FQGNSA. V was shortened by 1 base and J by 2 bases, with 3 bases between the two germline ends. The CDR3 region has the DNA TGTGCCAGCAGCTTAGGACCCTACAATGAGCAGTTCTTC. Amino acid sequence: CASSLGPYNEQFF.